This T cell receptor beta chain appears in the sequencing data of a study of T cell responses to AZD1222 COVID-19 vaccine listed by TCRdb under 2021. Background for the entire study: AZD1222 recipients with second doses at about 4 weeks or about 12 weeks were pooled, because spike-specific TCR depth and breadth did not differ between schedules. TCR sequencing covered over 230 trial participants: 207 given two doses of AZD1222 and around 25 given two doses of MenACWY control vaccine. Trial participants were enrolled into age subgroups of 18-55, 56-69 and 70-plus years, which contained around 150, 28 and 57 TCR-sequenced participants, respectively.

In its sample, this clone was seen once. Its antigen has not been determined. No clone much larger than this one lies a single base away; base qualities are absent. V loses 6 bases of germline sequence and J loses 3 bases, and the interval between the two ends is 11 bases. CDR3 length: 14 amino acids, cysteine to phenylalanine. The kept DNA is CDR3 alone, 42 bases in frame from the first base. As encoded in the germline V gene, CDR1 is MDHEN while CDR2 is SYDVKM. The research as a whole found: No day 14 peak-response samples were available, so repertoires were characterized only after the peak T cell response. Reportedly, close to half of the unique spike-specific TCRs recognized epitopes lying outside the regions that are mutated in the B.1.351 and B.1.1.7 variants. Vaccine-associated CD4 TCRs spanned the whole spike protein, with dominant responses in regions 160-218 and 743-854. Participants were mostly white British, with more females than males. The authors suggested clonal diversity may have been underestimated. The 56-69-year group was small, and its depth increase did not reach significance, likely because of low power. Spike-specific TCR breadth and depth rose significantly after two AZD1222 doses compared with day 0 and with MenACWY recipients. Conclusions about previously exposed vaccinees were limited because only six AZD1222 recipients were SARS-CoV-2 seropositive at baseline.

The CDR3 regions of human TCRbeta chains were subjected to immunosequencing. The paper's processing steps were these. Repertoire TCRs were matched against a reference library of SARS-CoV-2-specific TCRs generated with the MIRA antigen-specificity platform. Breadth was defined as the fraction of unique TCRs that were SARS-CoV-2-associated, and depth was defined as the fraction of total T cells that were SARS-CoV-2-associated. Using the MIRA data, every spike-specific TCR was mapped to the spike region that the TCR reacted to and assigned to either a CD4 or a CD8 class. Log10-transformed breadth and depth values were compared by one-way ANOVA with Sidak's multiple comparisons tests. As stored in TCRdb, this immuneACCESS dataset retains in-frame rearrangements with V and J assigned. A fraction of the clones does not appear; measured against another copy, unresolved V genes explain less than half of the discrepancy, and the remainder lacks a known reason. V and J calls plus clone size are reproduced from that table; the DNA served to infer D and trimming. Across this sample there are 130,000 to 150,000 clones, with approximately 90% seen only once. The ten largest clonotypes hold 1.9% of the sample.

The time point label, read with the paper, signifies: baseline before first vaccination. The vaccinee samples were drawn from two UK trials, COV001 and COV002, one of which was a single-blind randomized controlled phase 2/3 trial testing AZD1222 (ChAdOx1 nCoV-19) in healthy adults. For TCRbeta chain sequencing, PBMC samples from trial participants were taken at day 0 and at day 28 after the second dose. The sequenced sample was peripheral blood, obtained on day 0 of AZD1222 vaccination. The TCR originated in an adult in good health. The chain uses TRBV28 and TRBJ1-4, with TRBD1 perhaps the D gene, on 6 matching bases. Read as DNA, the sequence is TGTGCCAGCAGGGACAGTGTAGCTAATGAAAAACTGTTTTTT. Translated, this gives CASRDSVANEKLFF.